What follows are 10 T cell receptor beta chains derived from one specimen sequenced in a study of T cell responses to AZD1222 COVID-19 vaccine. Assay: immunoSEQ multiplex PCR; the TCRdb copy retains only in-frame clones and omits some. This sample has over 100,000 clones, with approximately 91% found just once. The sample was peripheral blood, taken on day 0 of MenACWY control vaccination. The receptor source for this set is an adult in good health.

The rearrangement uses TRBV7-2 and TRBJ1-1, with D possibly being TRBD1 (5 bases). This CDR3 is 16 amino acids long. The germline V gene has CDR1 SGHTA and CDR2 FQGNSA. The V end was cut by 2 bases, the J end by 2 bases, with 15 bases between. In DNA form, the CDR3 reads TGTGCCAGCAGCTTAATGATCGGGGGACCTAACACTGAAGCTTTCTTT. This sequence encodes CASSLMIGGPNTEAFF.

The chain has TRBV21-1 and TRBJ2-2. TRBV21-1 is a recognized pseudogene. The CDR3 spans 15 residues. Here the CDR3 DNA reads TGTGCCAGCCGCCGACGTGGGGGACACACCGGGGAGCTGTTTTTT. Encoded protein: CASRRRGGHTGELFF.

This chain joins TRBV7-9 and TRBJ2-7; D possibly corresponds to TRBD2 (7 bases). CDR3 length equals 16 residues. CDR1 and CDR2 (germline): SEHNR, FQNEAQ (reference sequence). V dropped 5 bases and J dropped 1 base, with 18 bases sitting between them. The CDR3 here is CASSPGAGEVSYEQYF. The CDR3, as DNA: TGTGCCAGCAGCCCGGGGGCGGGAGAAGTGTCCTACGAGCAGTACTTC.

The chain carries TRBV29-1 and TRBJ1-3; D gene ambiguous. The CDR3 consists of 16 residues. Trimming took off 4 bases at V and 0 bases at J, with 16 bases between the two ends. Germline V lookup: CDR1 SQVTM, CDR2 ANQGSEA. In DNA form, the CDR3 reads TGCAGCGTTGTAGGGAGGAGGGCAAACTCTGGAAACACCATATATTTT. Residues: CSVVGRRANSGNTIYF. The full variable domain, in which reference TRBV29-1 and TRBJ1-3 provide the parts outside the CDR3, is SAVISQKPSRDICQRGTSLTIQCQVDSQVTMMFWYRQQPGQSLTLIATANQGSEATYESGFVIDKFPISRPNLTFSTLTVSNMSPEDSSIYLCSVVGRRANSGNTIYFGEGSWLTVV.

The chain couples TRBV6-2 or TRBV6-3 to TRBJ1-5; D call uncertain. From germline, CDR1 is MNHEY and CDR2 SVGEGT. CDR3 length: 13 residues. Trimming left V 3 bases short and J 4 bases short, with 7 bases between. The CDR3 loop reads CASSYETNQPQHF. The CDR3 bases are TGTGCCAGCAGTTATGAGACGAATCAGCCCCAGCATTTT.

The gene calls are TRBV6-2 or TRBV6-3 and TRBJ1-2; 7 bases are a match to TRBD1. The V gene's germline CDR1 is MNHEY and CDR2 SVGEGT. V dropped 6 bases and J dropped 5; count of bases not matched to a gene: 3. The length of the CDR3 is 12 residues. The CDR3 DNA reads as TGTGCCAGCAGCGACAGGGATTATGGCTACACCTTC. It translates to CASSDRDYGYTF.

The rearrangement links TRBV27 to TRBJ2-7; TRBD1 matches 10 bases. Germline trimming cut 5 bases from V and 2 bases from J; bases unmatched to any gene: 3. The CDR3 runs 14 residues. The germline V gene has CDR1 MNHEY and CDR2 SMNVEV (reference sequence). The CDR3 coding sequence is TGTGCCAGCAGTCGACAGGGGGCTACCTACGAGCAGTACTTC. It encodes CASSRQGATYEQYF.

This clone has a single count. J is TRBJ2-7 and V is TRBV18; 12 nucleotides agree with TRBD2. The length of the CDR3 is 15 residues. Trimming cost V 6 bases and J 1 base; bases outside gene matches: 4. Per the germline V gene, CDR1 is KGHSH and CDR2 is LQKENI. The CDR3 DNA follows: TGTGCCAGCTCGCAGACTAGCGGGGGATCCTACGAGCAGTACTTC. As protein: CASSQTSGGSYEQYF. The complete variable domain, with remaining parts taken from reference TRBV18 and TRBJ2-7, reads NAGVMQNPRHLVRRRGQEARLRCSPMKGHSHVYWYRQLPEEGLKFMVYLQKENIIDESGMPKERFSAEFPKEGPSILRIQQVVRGDSAAYFCASSQTSGGSYEQYFGPGTRLTVT.

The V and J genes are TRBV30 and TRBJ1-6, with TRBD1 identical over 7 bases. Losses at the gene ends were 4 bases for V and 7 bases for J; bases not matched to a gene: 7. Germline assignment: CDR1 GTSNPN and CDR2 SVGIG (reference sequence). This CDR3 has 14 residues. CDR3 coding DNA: TGTGCCTGGACCGCGGACAGGATGAATTCACCCCTCCACTTT. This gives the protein CAWTADRMNSPLHF.

Here the CDR3 reads CASRDDHQPQHF. Here the CDR3 DNA reads TGTGCCAGCCGGGACGATCATCAGCCCCAGCATTTT. The genes are TRBV28 and TRBJ1-5, with D possibly matching TRBD1 (5 bases). The CDR3 is 12 amino acids. Germline CDR1 and CDR2: MDHEN and SYDVKM. V was cut by 8 bases and J by 5 bases, with 10 bases left in between.